This section outlines one T cell receptor beta chain sequence together with its context. What antigen it recognizes has not been identified. No much larger clone exists at a distance of one base, and base qualities are not known. Systemically healthy Caucasian individuals from Russia, some 36 in total and aged about 6 to 100 years, were included as donors. Each donor gave ten milliliters of peripheral blood, collected into EDTA-treated Vacutainer tubes. Ficoll-Paque density-gradient centrifugation was used to isolate PBMCs, with at least 6.5 million per sample. Total RNA was extracted from PBMCs with Trizol reagent, with at least 6 micrograms obtained per sample. For every donor, flow cytometry on a PBMC aliquot measured the percentage of naive CD45RAhigh/CD27high T cells. The receptor library was made with 5' RACE. These reads were obtained on an Illumina HiSeq 2500. A second roughly 7 to 11 cycle PCR used a sample-barcoded 5' primer and a J-beta primer mix. A template-switch 5' adaptor carrying 12 random nucleotides introduced a unique molecular identifier onto each TCR beta cDNA molecule. At least 3 million CDR3-containing paired-end reads were obtained from each sample. All of the RNA was converted into first-strand cDNA using the Mint cDNA synthesis kit, with a TRBC-specific oligonucleotide serving as the primer. Following uracil-DNA glycosylase treatment, a first 18-cycle PCR with universal primers M1SS and BC2_uni_R was performed on all cDNA. Under the source paper's analysis protocol: Normalization of each sample was performed by random selection of 1 million high-quality reads, each carrying a distinct molecular identifier. Reads sharing molecular identifiers were discarded rather than binned into consensus sequences. MiTCR, run with a Q25 quality threshold and the strictest error-elimination algorithm, handled CDR3 identification, clonotype clustering and error correction. Lower-bound total TCR beta diversity was estimated with a nonparametric unseen species model using Euler transformation. TCRdb reran the public reads through fastp at Q25 and MiXCR, keeping productive beta chains. Identical CDR3 proteins give one entry, which carries the most common genes and DNA. These V and J calls rely on TCRdb rather than the paper's analysis. The sample table contains over 600,000 distinct CDR3 sequences; only one count was recorded for roughly 50% of them. The top ten constitute 20% to 30% of the sample.

From the germline V gene, CDR1 is MNHEY and CDR2 is SVGEGT. There are 15 amino acids in the CDR3, from cysteine to phenylalanine inclusive. Just the 45-base CDR3 DNA is kept, in frame starting at base 1. V lost 6 bases and J lost 4 bases, and the count of bases not matched to a germline gene is 8. The source of the sample is a study of blood T cells in healthy people across ages (dated by TCRdb to the mid-2010s). In the study overall: In model experiments, roughly one uniquely barcoded TCR beta cDNA molecule per two T cells was captured by template switching. Age-related changes in TCR beta repertoire diversity were measured in the study by deep sequencing normalized with unique cDNA molecular identifiers. The donors were divided into four age groups: young (average around 17 years), middle-aged (about 40), aged (about 56) and long-lived (82). To avoid experimental bias, donors of different ages were distributed randomly across sequencing lanes. Using the same blood draw, the study looked at two additional independent replicas of 1 million unique cDNA reads for two donors, one aged 18 to 30 and the other aged 80 or older. On the study overall, not on this receptor specifically: Because the CMV infection status of the donors was unknown, age-related changes in expanded clonotypes may potentially have been confounded. Because profiling used bulk unsorted PBMCs, naive and antigen-experienced compartments could not be compared conclusively. There was a strong correlation between observed TCR beta diversity and the percentage of naive T cells measured by flow cytometry. Observed TCR beta diversity per million T cells fell roughly linearly with age, and a significant reduction was already apparent by age roughly 40. The long-lived group showed more naive CD4+ T cells, fewer expanded clones and increased TCR diversity than the aged group, suggesting age selection. Estimates of total diversity from one million sequenced T cells were regarded as lower bounds and underestimates.

This receptor was identified in a middle-aged man in good health. What was sequenced was blood. In this chain, TRBV6-2 or TRBV6-3 is recombined with TRBJ2-3; TRBD2 lines up with 9 middle nucleotides. The bases read TGTGCCAGCAGAGCAGTAGCGGGAGTTTCAGATACGCAGTATTTT. This translates into CASRAVAGVSDTQYF.